This T cell receptor (beta chain) was documented in a study of T cell responses to AZD1222 COVID-19 vaccine. Regarding the study as a whole: No day 14 peak samples; only post-peak repertoires were characterized. Nearly half of spike-specific TCRs reportedly target unmutated variant regions.

The CDR3 length is 16 residues. Germline V gene sequence: CDR1 SGHKS, CDR2 YYEKEE (reference sequence). V lost 4 bases to trimming and J lost 1 base, with 18 bases between them. In the case of this clone: Antigen specificity is unknown.

Clones were sequenced by immunoSEQ multiplex PCR, and TCRdb holds only the in-frame ones, with some missing. In the table there are over 120,000 clones, roughly 87% of which are singletons. Sequencing used peripheral blood, obtained 28 days after the second AZD1222 dose. This receptor was obtained from an adult who received the AZD1222 COVID-19 vaccine. V is TRBV5-5 and J is TRBJ2-7; perhaps TRBD1 as D (5 bases). The CDR3 DNA follows: TGTGCCAGCAGCACCGCTTCAGGGCTTACTTCCTACGAGCAGTACTTC. This codes for CASSTASGLTSYEQYF.